The clone carrying this TCR beta chain was picked up one time. The data originate from a study of blood T cell repertoires in COVID-19. On the study more broadly: The cDNA or gDNA used as material had been derived from T cells, B-cell-depleted T cells, or PBMCs.

As handled by the study authors: Reference gene primer amplification gave nucleated cell count estimates. Repertoires were generated with immunoSEQ multiplex PCR, while TCRdb's copy carries only in-frame clones and drops some. The V and J calls and clone size come from that table; D and trimming were worked out from the DNA. Counted here are a few hundred thousand clones, around 88% occurring once; the ten biggest clones make up roughly 7%. Germline V gene sequence: CDR1 MRHNA, CDR2 SNTAGT. The CDR3 spans 14 residues. After removal of 5 bases from V and 6 bases from J, the junction contained 4 bases not matched to a gene.

The chain has TRBV6-4 and TRBJ2-2; 9 nucleotides agree with TRBD2. The clonotype was recovered from a young woman who had recovered from COVID-19. The sequenced sample was peripheral blood. CDR3 sequence (DNA): TGTGCCAGCAGTTATTTAGCGGGGGCCGGGGAGCTGTTTTTT. As protein: CASSYLAGAGELFF.